The present T cell receptor beta chain was sequenced within a study of cytomegalovirus exposure and HLA in healthy donors. This clone was counted a single time. Its cognate antigen is unknown. Study observations and caveats: According to reports, the classifier identified cytomegalovirus status with high specificity and sensitivity. In vitro testing confirmed a few CMV-associated chains as specific for CMV antigens.

The donors were part of the validation cohort of roughly 110 subjects. That cohort was separate from the first cohort, which comprised about 670 subjects. The repertoire was sequenced with immunoSEQ multiplex PCR; TCRdb's copy has only in-frame clones and lacks some. This sample carries 130,000 to 150,000 clones, more than 80% of them seen once, and the ten largest clones take 6.2%. The CDR3 length is 13 residues. From germline, CDR1 is SGHRS and CDR2 YFSETQ. V trimming: 4 bases; J trimming: 7 bases; junction bases outside the gene matches: 5. Sequenced material: PBMCs. This receptor was obtained from a woman in her twenties or thirties in good health and CMV-seropositive. The gene calls are TRBV5-1 and TRBJ2-1; 7 nucleotides agree with TRBD2. The CDR3 DNA is TGCGCCAGCAGCCTCGGGGGGATGAATGAGCAGTTCTTC. This codes for CASSLGGMNEQFF.